This T cell receptor (beta chain) was obtained from a study of blood T cell repertoires in COVID-19. Study as a whole: Samples came from the United States, Italy and Spain, spanning acute and convalescent COVID-19. Sources were T cells, B-cell-depleted T cells, or PBMCs; the material itself was cDNA or gDNA.

Followed longitudinally, the Seattle patients had been enrolled during active infection. The CDR3 is 16 amino acids. Germline V gives CDR1 LGHDT, CDR2 YNNKEL (reference sequence). V lost 2 bases to trimming and J lost 6 bases; unmatched junction nucleotides: 9. In the original workflow: From reference gene primer amplification, estimates of nucleated cell counts were derived. The assay was immunoSEQ multiplex PCR, and TCRdb's table has in-frame clones only and misses some. V and J calls and clone size come straight from that table; D and trimming were deduced from the DNA. The sample records some 360,000 clones, approximately 89% being singletons.

This clonotype originated in a woman aged 55 to 70 with COVID-19, enrolled during active disease. J is TRBJ2-3 and V is TRBV3-1 (or the pseudogene TRBV3-2); 9 nucleotides match TRBD2. The sequencing input was peripheral blood. CDR3 loop: CASSQRVAGVADTQYF. In DNA, the CDR3 is TGTGCCAGCAGCCAACGGGTAGCGGGGGTTGCGGATACGCAGTATTTT.